The 19 T cell receptor beta chains below were found in one sample sequenced in a study of control samples from healthy donors and cancer patients. Profiled with immunoSEQ multiplex PCR; TCRdb holds only in-frame clones, not every one. The table includes roughly 89,000 clones, around 92% detected once. Sequencing input: blood. The receptors shown here come from a man aged 50 or older in good health.

This chain links TRBV5-1 with TRBJ1-2; no firm D call. The CDR3 has 13 amino acids. Germline V gene lookup returns CDR1 SGHRS and CDR2 YFSETQ. Trimming stripped 4 bases from V and 3 bases from J, with 10 bases between. The CDR3 protein is CASSPDGHYGYTF. CDR3 DNA sequence: TGCGCCAGCAGCCCCGACGGTCACTATGGCTACACCTTC. Filled out from reference TRBV5-1 and TRBJ1-2, the complete variable domain reads KAGVTQTPRYLIKTRGQQVTLSCSPISGHRSVSWYQQTPGQGLQFLFEYFSETQRNKGNFPGRFSGRQFSNSRSEMNVSTLELGDSALYLCASSPDGHYGYTFGSGTRLTVV.

The CDR3 reads CASSLPGVEAFF. The DNA for the CDR3 is TGTGCCAGCAGTCTTCCCGGGGTTGAAGCTTTCTTT. This sequence joins TRBV12-3 or TRBV12-4 and TRBJ1-1; the D is unclear. Trimming removed 5 bases from V and 7 bases from J, with 11 bases in between. The CDR3 has 12 residues.

The V and J genes are TRBV19 and TRBJ2-3; 7 bases agree with TRBD1. Per germline, CDR1 LNHDA and CDR2 SQIVND (reference sequence). The CDR3 loop spans 14 amino acids. The junction had 3 bases not matched to a gene; V was cut back by 6 bases and J by 0 bases. The CDR3 is CASRDRTSTDTQYF. CDR3 nucleotide sequence: TGTGCCAGTAGGGACAGGACTAGCACAGATACGCAGTATTTT.

V and J are TRBV2 and TRBJ1-3; unclear D gene. The CDR3 extends over 15 amino acids. V was shortened by 5 bases and J by 0 bases, with 11 bases between the two germline ends. Germline values: CDR1 SNHLY, CDR2 FYNNEI. CDR3 amino acids: CASSNGMISGNTIYF. The CDR3, as DNA: TGTGCCAGCAGTAACGGGATGATCTCTGGAAACACCATATATTTT.

This clone is a singleton in its sample. This chain links TRBV5-1 with TRBJ2-7; D might be TRBD2 (7 bases). V lost 0 bases to trimming and J lost 6 bases, with 16 bases between them. CDR3 length: 15 residues. Germline CDR1 reads SGHRS; CDR2 reads YFSETQ. CDR3 sequence reads: CASSLGGQRDGEQYF. The CDR3 DNA follows: TGCGCCAGCAGCTTGGGAGGACAGCGGGATGGCGAGCAGTACTTC.

The V and J genes are TRBV2 and TRBJ2-4; TRBD1 matches at 7 bases. V trimming: 6 bases; J trimming: 6 bases; junction bases outside the gene matches: 8. Germline V gene data show CDR1 as SNHLY and CDR2 as FYNNEI. This CDR3 has 14 amino acids. CDR3 DNA: TGTGCCAGCAGCGAGGGGGCGCCGAGAAACATTCAGTACTTC. Translation: CASSEGAPRNIQYF.

A single count supports this clone. This rearrangement joins TRBV19 to TRBJ2-1; 7 bases map to TRBD2. The J segment lost 3 bases and the V segment lost 3 bases, leaving 5 bases of the junction unmatched. The CDR3 spans 15 residues. The germline V gene has CDR1 LNHDA and CDR2 SQIVND (reference sequence). CDR3 DNA: TGTGCCAGTAGTATGGCGGGGGTCTTCTACAATGAGCAGTTCTTC. This encodes CASSMAGVFYNEQFF. Looking up the rest from reference TRBV19 and TRBJ2-1 gives the full variable domain: DGGITQSPKYLFRKEGQNVTLSCEQNLNHDAMYWYRQDPGQGLRLIYYSQIVNDFQKGDIAEGYSVSREKKESFPLTVTSAQKNPTAFYLCASSMAGVFYNEQFFGPGTRLTVL.

V gene TRBV13 combines with J gene TRBJ2-7; 11 nucleotides agree with TRBD1. The V gene's germline CDR1 is PRHDT and CDR2 FYEKMQ (reference sequence). V was clipped by 0 bases and J by 2 bases; unmatched bases: 6. This CDR3 is 17 amino acids long. The CDR3 reads CASSLGSRGQGAYEQYF. The CDR3, as DNA: TGTGCCAGCAGCTTAGGAAGCCGGGGACAGGGGGCCTACGAGCAGTACTTC. Based on the CDR3 plus reference TRBV13 and TRBJ2-7, the full variable domain is AAGVIQSPRHLIKEKRETATLKCYPIPRHDTVYWYQQGPGQDPQFLISFYEKMQSDKGSIPDRFSAQQFSDYHSELNMSSLELGDSALYFCASSLGSRGQGAYEQYFGPGTRLTVT.

The CDR3 sequence: CASSLAFGFSYEQYF. The CDR3 DNA reads TGCGCCAGCAGCTTGGCCTTTGGGTTTTCCTACGAGCAGTACTTC. The rearrangement uses TRBV5-1 and TRBJ2-7; D gene ambiguous. Germline values: CDR1 SGHRS, CDR2 YFSETQ. The CDR3 sequence is 15 residues long. The germline V and J ends were trimmed by 0 bases and 1 base, with 11 bases remaining between them.

The sample holds a few counts of this clone. The chain employs TRBV15 and TRBJ2-7; D is perhaps TRBD1 or TRBD2 (5 bases each). The V gene lost 1 base and the J gene lost 4 bases, with 14 bases spanning the gap. Germline V gene data show CDR1 as LNHNV and CDR2 as YYDKDF (reference sequence). The CDR3 runs 15 residues. Written as DNA, the CDR3 is TGTGCCACCAGCAGAGCTACAGGAGGCTCTTACGAGCAGTACTTC. It encodes CATSRATGGSYEQYF.

This chain links TRBV18 with TRBJ1-1; 7 nucleotides align to TRBD1. Germline assignment: CDR1 KGHSH and CDR2 LQKENI. The junction had 10 bases not matched to a gene; V was cut back by 5 bases and J by 7 bases. The CDR3 has 14 amino acids. The CDR3 DNA is TGTGCCAGCTCAAGAGGGACAGATAACTTTGAAGCTTTCTTT. Protein sequence: CASSRGTDNFEAFF. Using reference TRBV18 and TRBJ1-1 for the parts outside the CDR3, the full variable domain is NAGVMQNPRHLVRRRGQEARLRCSPMKGHSHVYWYRQLPEEGLKFMVYLQKENIIDESGMPKERFSAEFPKEGPSILRIQQVVRGDSAAYFCASSRGTDNFEAFFGQGTRLTVV.

This rearrangement joins TRBV5-5 to TRBJ2-2; TRBD2 matches at 7 bases. Germline CDR1 is SGHKS and CDR2 is YYEKEE (reference sequence). V lost 1 base, J lost 5 bases, and 2 bases stayed unmatched. The CDR3 is made up of 14 amino acids. This chain's CDR3 is CASSLYGGTGELFF. Written as DNA, the CDR3 is TGTGCCAGCAGCTTGTACGGGGGGACCGGGGAGCTGTTTTTT.

The chain is built from TRBV15 and TRBJ1-5; D may be TRBD1 (5 bases). The ends were cut back, 1 base at V and 4 bases at J, with 11 bases in the middle. The CDR3 is 15 residues long. Germline CDR1 reads LNHNV; CDR2 reads YYDKDF (reference sequence). The CDR3, as DNA: TGTGCCACCAGCAGAGCGGGGGTCGGGAATCAGCCCCAGCATTTT. Translation: CATSRAGVGNQPQHF.

This rearrangement joins TRBV24-1 to TRBJ1-5, with 7 bases identical to TRBD1. Germline lookup yields CDR1 KGHDR and CDR2 SFDVKD. V was pared by 4 bases and J by 1 base, with 3 bases of the junction left unmatched. The CDR3 totals 15 residues. CDR3 residues: CATSDQTGSNQPQHF. CDR3 bases: TGTGCCACCAGTGACCAGACAGGGAGCAATCAGCCCCAGCATTTT.

The rearrangement links TRBV25-1 to TRBJ1-6, with TRBD1 as a possible D gene (5 bases). Germline CDR1 reads MGHDK; CDR2 reads SYGVNS. V lost 8 bases and J 11 bases, leaving 13 bases between the germline ends. The CDR3 extends over 12 amino acids. The CDR3 nucleotides are TGTGCCAGCTCATCGGTGGGGGCACCCCTCCACTTT. This codes for CASSSVGAPLHF.

The V and J genes are TRBV30 and TRBJ1-5; 9 bases map to TRBD1. This CDR3 region has 14 residues. V lost 1 base and J lost 4; bases outside the gene matches: 2. CDR1 GTSNPN and CDR2 SVGIG come from the germline V gene (reference sequence). The CDR3, as DNA: TGTGCCTGGAGTGGACAGGGGGGAAATCAGCCCCAGCATTTT. Amino acids: CAWSGQGGNQPQHF.

The rearrangement uses TRBV12-3 or TRBV12-4 and TRBJ1-1; D uncertain. This CDR3 comprises 13 residues. DNA of the CDR3: TGTGCTCTCAGCGTACCTCTCCAACCTGAAGCTTTCTTT. It yields the protein CALSVPLQPEAFF.

This clone appeared a single time. The chain carries TRBV7-2 and TRBJ2-1, with TRBD1 matching over 9 bases. Losses at the gene ends were 3 bases for V and 8 bases for J; bases not matched to a gene: 8. Germline V gives CDR1 SGHTA, CDR2 FQGNSA. CDR3 length: 15 residues. The CDR3 spells CASSFDRGSRDEQFF. The CDR3 region has the DNA TGTGCCAGCAGCTTTGACAGGGGGAGCCGTGATGAGCAGTTCTTC.

The gene calls are TRBV5-6 and TRBJ1-4, with 7 bases aligning to TRBD1. Germline loops: CDR1 SGHDT, CDR2 YYEEEE. The CDR3 is 19 residues long. With 1 base clipped from V and 6 bases from J, the junction kept 18 bases outside the gene matches. CDR3 sequence: CASSLWSLSGGRIDEKLFF. The CDR3 DNA reads TGTGCCAGCAGCTTGTGGTCTCTCTCAGGGGGGCGTATAGATGAAAAACTGTTTTTT.